The 10 T cell receptor beta chains given below trace back to one sample, sequenced in a study of CD4 T cells in relation to SARS-CoV-2 and coronaviruses. CD4+ T cells from unexposed donors were obtained before the COVID-19 pandemic (2011-2018). Sequencing was performed with immunoSEQ multiplex PCR; in TCRdb, only in-frame clones are kept and a portion is missing. The repertoire holds tens of thousands of clones, with 86% as singletons. The source material was memory CD4+ T cells from PBMCs. Receptors originate from a human donor in good health.

In nucleotides, the CDR3 is TGCGCCAGCAGCCCGCTAACAGCTAACTATGGCTACACCTTC. Its translation is CASSPLTANYGYTF. V and J are TRBV5-1 and TRBJ1-2; D unresolved. CDR1 is SGHRS and CDR2 is YFSETQ in the germline V gene. The CDR3 spans 14 residues. V was trimmed by 4 bases and J by 0 bases, leaving 10 bases between them. Filled out from reference TRBV5-1 and TRBJ1-2, the complete variable domain reads KAGVTQTPRYLIKTRGQQVTLSCSPISGHRSVSWYQQTPGQGLQFLFEYFSETQRNKGNFPGRFSGRQFSNSRSEMNVSTLELGDSALYLCASSPLTANYGYTFGSGTRLTVV.

V and J are TRBV30 and TRBJ1-6; 9 nucleotides align to TRBD1. Germline V gene sequence: CDR1 GTSNPN, CDR2 SVGIG (reference sequence). The CDR3 extends over 18 amino acids. The trim removed 4 bases at V and 4 bases at J, leaving 14 bases unmatched. The DNA for the CDR3 is TGTGCCTGGACTCGAAATACAGGGGGCGGTGGATATAATTCACCCCTCCACTTT. Protein sequence: CAWTRNTGGGGYNSPLHF.

The chain carries TRBV7-9 and TRBJ2-7, with a weak D call TRBD1 (6 bases). CDR3 length: 13 residues. The ends were cut back, 3 bases at V and 5 bases at J, with 11 bases in the middle. Germline CDR1 and CDR2: SEHNR and FQNEAQ (reference sequence). CDR3 region: CASSFTGYDEQYF. Here the CDR3 DNA reads TGTGCCAGCAGCTTTACAGGGTACGACGAGCAGTACTTC.

The rearrangement joins TRBV27 to TRBJ2-2; D gene ambiguous. Germline values: CDR1 MNHEY, CDR2 SMNVEV (reference sequence). V lost 0 bases and J 4 bases, leaving 12 bases between the germline ends. The CDR3 contains 16 residues. The CDR3 reads CASSLSPRKSTGELFF. CDR3 nucleotides: TGTGCCAGCAGTTTATCGCCCAGAAAGAGCACCGGGGAGCTGTTTTTT.

The chain employs TRBV20-1 and TRBJ1-1; unclear D gene. The CDR3 extends over 15 amino acids. Trimming took 3 bases from V and 3 from J, leaving 17 bases between them. In germline, CDR1 is DFQATT, CDR2 SNEGSKA (reference sequence). CDR3 nucleotides: TGCAGTGCTAGTAAGGGCACGGAATTTTACACTGAAGCTTTCTTT. Amino acid sequence: CSASKGTEFYTEAFF.

The gene calls are TRBV5-1 and TRBJ1-1; D call uncertain. CDR1 is SGHRS and CDR2 is YFSETQ in the germline V gene. The CDR3 spans 12 residues. Trimming shortened V by 1 base and J by 2 bases, and 3 bases separated the two germline ends. In DNA, the CDR3 is TGCGCCAGCAGCTTGCAAAACACTGAAGCTTTCTTT. Protein sequence: CASSLQNTEAFF.

This clone appeared a single time. The CDR3 loop is CAWSQGLSGYTF. The CDR3 DNA follows: TGTGCCTGGAGCCAGGGGCTCTCTGGCTACACCTTC. This rearrangement joins TRBV30 to TRBJ1-2; tentatively, D is TRBD1 (6 bases). Per the germline V gene, CDR1 is GTSNPN and CDR2 is SVGIG (reference sequence). V shed 3 bases and J shed 7 bases, with 12 bases lying between them. This CDR3 has 12 residues.

The rearrangement joins TRBV5-4 to TRBJ1-1; D gene ambiguous. Germline CDR1 SGHNT, CDR2 YYREEE (reference sequence). Trimming removed 0 bases from V and 3 bases from J, with 0 bases in between. This CDR3 spans 11 amino acids. The CDR3 DNA reads TGTGCCAGCAGCTTGGACACTGAAGCTTTCTTT. As protein: CASSLDTEAFF.

The V call is TRBV14, the J call TRBJ2-4; no clear D gene. V lost 4 bases to trimming and J lost 4 bases, with 11 bases between them. The V gene's germline CDR1 is SGHDN and CDR2 FVKESK. The CDR3 has 14 residues. The CDR3 here is CASSPPAGKNIQYF. CDR3 sequence (DNA): TGTGCCAGCAGCCCGCCCGCCGGGAAAAACATTCAGTACTTC.

This chain uses TRBV7-2 with TRBJ2-5, with a possible D match to TRBD2 (5 bases). Germline CDR1 is SGHTA and CDR2 is FQGNSA. Trimming took off 2 bases at V and 5 bases at J, with 15 bases between the two ends. This CDR3 is built from 15 residues. The CDR3 coding sequence is TGTGCCAGCAGCTTAACGGCAGCGGCTGGGGAGACCCAGTACTTC. Its protein product is CASSLTAAAGETQYF.